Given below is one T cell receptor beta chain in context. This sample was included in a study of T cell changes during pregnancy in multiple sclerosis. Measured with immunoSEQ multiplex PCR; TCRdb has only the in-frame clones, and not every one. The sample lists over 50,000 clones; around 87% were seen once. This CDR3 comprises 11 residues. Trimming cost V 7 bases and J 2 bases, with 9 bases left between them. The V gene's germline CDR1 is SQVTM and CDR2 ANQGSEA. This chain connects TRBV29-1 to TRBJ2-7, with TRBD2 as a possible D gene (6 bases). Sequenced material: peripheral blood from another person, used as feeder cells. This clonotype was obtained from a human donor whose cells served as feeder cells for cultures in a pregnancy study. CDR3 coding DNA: TGCAGCGCCTCTAGCGCCTACGAGCAGTACTTC. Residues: CSASSAYEQYF.